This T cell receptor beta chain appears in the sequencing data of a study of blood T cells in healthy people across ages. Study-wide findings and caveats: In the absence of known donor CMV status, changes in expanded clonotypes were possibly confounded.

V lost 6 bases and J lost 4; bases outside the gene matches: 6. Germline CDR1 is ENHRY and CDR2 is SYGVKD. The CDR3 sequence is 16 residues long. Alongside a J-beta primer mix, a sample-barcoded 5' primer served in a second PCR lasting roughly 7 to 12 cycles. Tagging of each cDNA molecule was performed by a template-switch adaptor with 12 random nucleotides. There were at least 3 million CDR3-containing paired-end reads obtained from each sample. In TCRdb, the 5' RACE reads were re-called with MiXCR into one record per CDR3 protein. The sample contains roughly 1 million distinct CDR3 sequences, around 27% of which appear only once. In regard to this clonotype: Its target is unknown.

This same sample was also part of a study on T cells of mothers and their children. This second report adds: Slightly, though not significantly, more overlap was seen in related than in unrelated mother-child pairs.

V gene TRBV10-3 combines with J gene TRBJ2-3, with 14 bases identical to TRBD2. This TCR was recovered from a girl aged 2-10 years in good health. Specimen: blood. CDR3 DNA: TGTGCCATCAGCAACTCGGGACTAGCGGGGGCAGATACGCAGTATTTT. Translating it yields CAISNSGLAGADTQYF.